Shown below are 19 T cell receptor beta chains from a single sample sequenced in a study of blood T cell repertoires in COVID-19. The assay was immunoSEQ multiplex PCR, and TCRdb's table has in-frame clones only and misses some. The table has some 200,000 clones, 80% seen once. Input material: peripheral blood. The receptors here all came from a human donor in a cohort sampled during active COVID-19.

V gene TRBV12-3 or TRBV12-4 combines with J gene TRBJ2-1; D is perhaps TRBD1 (5 bases). This CDR3 is built from 13 residues. The V end was cut by 7 bases, the J end by 6 bases, with 13 bases between. In DNA, the CDR3 is TGTGCCAGCAACACAGGTTCGGTCAATGAGCAGTTCTTC. Residues: CASNTGSVNEQFF.

The CDR3 bases are TGCGCCAGCAGGGTGAGCGGGACAACAGATACGCAGTATTTT. This gives the protein CASRVSGTTDTQYF. The chain has TRBV5-1 and TRBJ2-3, with D tentatively TRBD2 (7 bases). The V gene lost 5 bases and the J gene lost 3 bases, with 13 bases spanning the gap. This CDR3 is built from 14 residues. CDR1 is SGHRS and CDR2 is YFSETQ in the germline V gene.

The rearrangement joins TRBV10-3 to TRBJ1-6, with TRBD1 matching 9 bases. The germline V gene encodes CDR1 ENHRY and CDR2 SYGVKD. Germline trimming cut 5 bases from V and 2 bases from J; bases unmatched to any gene: 4. The CDR3 contains 16 residues. This CDR3 is CAISRGQGPYNSPLHF. In DNA, the CDR3 is TGTGCCATCAGTAGGGGACAGGGACCCTATAATTCACCCCTCCACTTT.

V gene TRBV19 combines with J gene TRBJ2-3; D is unresolved. Trimming took off 9 bases at V and 1 base at J, with 11 bases between the two ends. The CDR3 covers 13 residues. In germline, CDR1 is LNHDA, CDR2 SQIVND (reference sequence). CDR3 nucleotide sequence: TGTGCCAGCCATAGCATAGGCACAGATACGCAGTATTTT. This translates into CASHSIGTDTQYF. The whole variable domain, remainder taken from reference TRBV19 and TRBJ2-3, is DGGITQSPKYLFRKEGQNVTLSCEQNLNHDAMYWYRQDPGQGLRLIYYSQIVNDFQKGDIAEGYSVSREKKESFPLTVTSAQKNPTAFYLCASHSIGTDTQYFGPGTRLTVL.

The chain joins TRBV5-8 to TRBJ2-1, with 9 bases identical to TRBD2. CDR1 and CDR2 (germline): SGHTS, YDEGEE. This CDR3 comprises 16 residues. V gave up 5 bases and J gave up 4 bases; unmatched junction bases: 10. The CDR3 sequence: CASRKGLAGPYNEQFF. The CDR3 DNA reads TGTGCCAGCAGAAAGGGACTAGCCGGTCCGTACAATGAGCAGTTCTTC. Variable domain in full (rest from reference TRBV5-8 and TRBJ2-1): EAGVTQSPTHLIKTRGQQATLRCSPISGHTSVYWYQQALGLGLQFLLWYDEGEERNRGNFPPRFSGRQFPNYSSELNVNALELEDSALYLCASRKGLAGPYNEQFFGPGTRLTVL.

V gene TRBV19 combines with J gene TRBJ2-3, with 10 positions matching TRBD2. The V gene end was trimmed by 3 bases and the J gene end by 3 bases; junction bases not matched to a gene: 9. The CDR3 is 17 amino acids. Germline values: CDR1 LNHDA, CDR2 SQIVND (reference sequence). The CDR3 sequence is CASSIQRGGYRTDTQYF. The CDR3 DNA reads TGTGCCAGTAGTATCCAGCGGGGGGGCTACCGGACAGATACGCAGTATTTT.

The genes are TRBV7-8 and TRBJ2-7, with a tentative D call TRBD1 (6 bases). Trimming removed 5 bases at V and 2 bases at J, with 7 bases between. CDR3 length: 12 residues. The V gene's germline CDR1 is SGHVS and CDR2 FQNEAQ. Written as DNA, the CDR3 is TGTGCCAGCAGCCGGACAGCCTACGAGCAGTACTTC. As protein: CASSRTAYEQYF.

The chain recombines TRBV28 with TRBJ2-2; possible D gene TRBD2, 6 bases. The CDR3 spans 15 residues. CDR1 and CDR2 from the germline V gene are MDHEN and SYDVKM. Trimming took off 7 bases at V and 8 bases at J, with 20 bases between the two ends. CDR3 nucleotide sequence: TGTGCCAGCACCTCGTTGCGCCGGGGGAAAGGGGAGCTGTTTTTT. Amino acid sequence: CASTSLRRGKGELFF. The entire variable domain, with the rest obtained from reference TRBV28 and TRBJ2-2, is as follows: DVKVTQSSRYLVKRTGEKVFLECVQDMDHENMFWYRQDPGLGLRLIYFSYDVKMKEKGDIPEGYSVSREKKERFSLILESASTNQTSMYLCASTSLRRGKGELFFGEGSRLTVL.

This clone was recorded only once. The rearrangement joins TRBV5-1 to TRBJ1-5, with D perhaps matching TRBD1 (5 bases). Per the germline V gene, CDR1 is SGHRS and CDR2 is YFSETQ. V was cut by 2 bases and J by 5 bases, with 11 bases left in between. The length of the CDR3 is 14 residues. The chain's CDR3 is CASSLDSLDQPQHF. For the CDR3, the DNA is TGCGCCAGCAGCTTAGACAGCCTTGATCAGCCCCAGCATTTT.

The chain is built from TRBV2 and TRBJ1-4; 7 bases line up with TRBD1. The CDR3 runs 15 residues. Germline loops: CDR1 SNHLY, CDR2 FYNNEI. V lost 4 bases to trimming and J lost 7 bases; unmatched junction nucleotides: 9. CDR3 sequence: CASSVDRAEVEKLFF. Here the CDR3 DNA reads TGTGCCAGCAGTGTTGACAGGGCCGAGGTTGAAAAACTGTTTTTT.

This clone was detected ten times or more. The CDR3 region is CASRLQATAAFF. As DNA, the CDR3 is TGTGCCAGCAGGCTTCAGGCCACAGCTGCTTTCTTT. The chain joins TRBV27 to TRBJ1-1; D gene uncertain. The V gene's germline CDR1 is MNHEY and CDR2 SMNVEV (reference sequence). The CDR3 contains 12 residues. Trimming stripped 6 bases from V and 11 bases from J, with 16 bases between.

The CDR3 bases are TGTGCCAGCAGCCTTTGGGGGACTAGCAGACCCCTCCACACAGATACGCAGTATTTT. Translation gives CASSLWGTSRPLHTDTQYF. V is TRBV28 and J is TRBJ2-3; TRBD2 matches at 9 bases. The CDR3 runs 19 residues. J was trimmed by 2 bases and V by 6 bases; bases with no gene match: 18. Germline V gene sequence: CDR1 MDHEN, CDR2 SYDVKM.

The J gene is TRBJ2-3, the V gene TRBV6-1; D is ambiguous. V was shortened by 1 base and J by 4 bases, with 12 bases between the two germline ends. CDR3 length equals 15 residues. Per the germline V gene, CDR1 is MNHNS and CDR2 is SASEGT. The CDR3, as DNA: TGTGCCAGCAGTGAAGTAAACGGGTTCGCAGATACGCAGTATTTT. This gives the protein CASSEVNGFADTQYF.

The V call is TRBV30, the J call TRBJ1-1, with TRBD1 as a possible D gene (6 bases). Germline lookup yields CDR1 GTSNPN and CDR2 SVGIG (reference sequence). Deletions cut 3 bases from V and 0 bases from J, with 8 bases between. CDR3 length: 13 amino acids. The CDR3 spells CAWRGQVNTEAFF. The CDR3 DNA is TGTGCCTGGAGGGGACAAGTGAACACTGAAGCTTTCTTT. The variable domain in full, with the rest retrieved from reference TRBV30 and TRBJ1-1, is SQTIHQWPATLVQPVGSPLSLECTVEGTSNPNLYWYRQAAGRGLQLLFYSVGIGQISSEVPQNLSASRPQDRQFILSSKKLLLSDSGFYLCAWRGQVNTEAFFGQGTRLTVV.

The rearrangement uses TRBV4-3 and TRBJ1-2; 7 nucleotides align to TRBD1. The CDR3 has 14 residues. The V gene end was trimmed by 0 bases and the J gene end by 2 bases; junction bases not matched to a gene: 0. Germline V gene sequence: CDR1 LGHNA, CDR2 YSLEER. CDR3 in amino acids: CASSQETGNYGYTF. The CDR3 DNA reads TGCGCCAGCAGCCAAGAGACAGGGAACTATGGCTACACCTTC.

V is TRBV6-6 and J is TRBJ1-1, with a weak D call TRBD1 (5 bases). This CDR3 spans 11 amino acids. V lost 5 bases to trimming and J lost 7 bases, with 8 bases between them. CDR1 is MNHNY, CDR2 SVGAGI, per germline (reference sequence). CDR3 in DNA: TGTGCCAGCAGTCACACAGGTGAAGCTTTCTTT. Residues: CASSHTGEAFF.

The chain combines TRBV5-1 with TRBJ2-3; 11 bases match TRBD2. The germline V gene encodes CDR1 SGHRS and CDR2 YFSETQ. The CDR3 is made up of 15 amino acids. The V gene end was trimmed by 4 bases and the J gene end by 6 bases; junction bases not matched to a gene: 7. The CDR3 sequence: CASSPNSGGADTQYF. In nucleotides, the CDR3 is TGCGCCAGCAGCCCTAATAGCGGGGGGGCGGATACGCAGTATTTT.

This clone was found a few times. Other DNA sequences in this specimen translate into the identical CDR3. The chain combines TRBV19 with TRBJ2-7, with 7 bases matching TRBD1. In germline, CDR1 is LNHDA, CDR2 SQIVND (reference sequence). V dropped 5 bases and J dropped 2; count of bases not matched to a gene: 6. The CDR3 runs to 14 residues. The CDR3 nucleotides read TGTGCCAGTAGTCCGGCGACAGGGCCCTACGAGCAGTACTTC. It translates to CASSPATGPYEQYF.

This chain uses TRBV9 with TRBJ2-1; 11 positions match TRBD2. After removal of 3 bases from V and 6 bases from J, the junction contained 5 bases not matched to a gene. CDR1 SGDLS and CDR2 YYNGEE come from the germline V gene. The CDR3 is 15 residues long. The CDR3 loop is CASSAGLADRNEQFF. Here the CDR3 DNA reads TGTGCCAGCAGCGCGGGACTAGCGGATCGCAATGAGCAGTTCTTC.